The 26 T cell receptor beta chains in this list originate from one sample, sequenced in a study of blood T cell repertoires in COVID-19. The data were produced by immunoSEQ multiplex PCR, yet TCRdb's version contains in-frame clones alone and is incomplete. The data hold more than 250,000 clones, with roughly 90% observed a single time. The specimen was PBMCs or T cells enriched from blood (not recorded which). These receptors were taken from a woman aged 25-40 years who had recovered from COVID-19.

This clone was recorded only once. This chain uses TRBV7-2 with TRBJ2-7, with a tentative D call TRBD1 (8 bases). V lost 6 bases and J 2 bases, leaving 14 bases between the germline ends. Germline V gene data show CDR1 as SGHTA and CDR2 as FQGNSA. The CDR3 covers 14 residues. The DNA of the CDR3 is TGTGCCAGCAGTCAACAGGGGGGGGCCTACGAGCAGTACTTC. This encodes CASSQQGGAYEQYF.

About this clone itself: Relative to the germline gene, one junction end is altered; a read error may explain this. V is TRBV9 and J is TRBJ2-3; 11 bases map to TRBD2. The CDR3 has 15 residues. CDR1 is SGDLS, CDR2 YYNGEE, per germline. In DNA form, the CDR3 reads TGTGCCACCAGCTTAGCGGGGGGGAGCACAGATACGCAGTATTTT. As protein: CATSLAGGSTDTQYF.

The chain employs TRBV3-1 (or the pseudogene TRBV3-2) and TRBJ2-4; D gene ambiguous. The CDR3 covers 16 residues. Per the germline V gene, CDR1 is LGHDT and CDR2 is YNNKEL (reference sequence). Trimming stripped 3 bases from V and 0 bases from J, with 12 bases between. CDR3 sequence (DNA): TGTGCCAGCAGCCACCCATCCAGGTTAGCCAAAAACATTCAGTACTTC. This codes for CASSHPSRLAKNIQYF.

The chain links TRBV9 to TRBJ2-2; 7 nucleotides align to TRBD2. Germline CDR1 SGDLS, CDR2 YYNGEE. This CDR3 contains 15 residues. After removal of 3 bases from V and 3 bases from J, the junction contained 5 bases not matched to a gene. CDR3 sequence reads: CASSARGEHTGELFF. The CDR3, as DNA: TGTGCCAGCAGCGCCCGGGGGGAACACACCGGGGAGCTGTTTTTT. The full variable domain, its missing parts supplied by reference TRBV9 and TRBJ2-2, is DSGVTQTPKHLITATGQRVTLRCSPRSGDLSVYWYQQSLDQGLQFLIQYYNGEERAKGNILERFSAQQFPDLHSELNLSSLELGDSALYFCASSARGEHTGELFFGEGSRLTVL.

The V and J genes are TRBV2 and TRBJ1-1; D is possibly TRBD1 (6 bases). The length of the CDR3 is 14 residues. Germline V lookup: CDR1 SNHLY, CDR2 FYNNEI. V lost 0 bases and J lost 5, with 10 bases in between. CDR3 sequence (DNA): TGTGCCAGCAGTGAAGCGGCGAGGGGGACTGAAGCTTTCTTT. It translates to CASSEAARGTEAFF.

The V and J genes are TRBV2 and TRBJ1-3; D might be TRBD1 (6 bases). CDR1 is SNHLY and CDR2 is FYNNEI in the germline V gene. The CDR3 consists of 16 residues. V shed 6 bases and J shed 4 bases, with 19 bases lying between them. DNA of the CDR3: TGTGCCAGCAGCGGTCTACATACAGGGTTCGGAAACACCATATATTTT. Protein sequence: CASSGLHTGFGNTIYF.

V usage is TRBV6-1 and J usage is TRBJ2-6; the match to TRBD1 covers 7 bases. The trim removed 4 bases at V and 3 bases at J, leaving 9 bases unmatched. The CDR3 contains 17 residues. Germline V gene data show CDR1 as MNHNS and CDR2 as SASEGT. This chain's CDR3 is CASSVSPTGYGANVLTF. CDR3 in DNA: TGTGCCAGCAGTGTATCCCCGACAGGGTATGGGGCCAACGTCCTGACTTTC.

This clone was detected a few times. The chain combines TRBV5-1 with TRBJ2-2; D may be TRBD1 (5 bases). With 0 bases removed from V and 6 bases from J, the gap between germline ends came to 9 bases. CDR1 SGHRS and CDR2 YFSETQ come from the germline V gene. The CDR3 loop spans 14 amino acids. Here the CDR3 DNA reads TGCGCCAGCAGCTTGGCAGGGAAGGCCGGGGAGCTGTTTTTT. Its translation is CASSLAGKAGELFF.

The chain is built from TRBV7-9 and TRBJ2-2; D is possibly TRBD2 (5 bases). Deletions cut 1 base from V and 4 bases from J, with 10 bases between. The CDR3 length is 15 residues. Looked up from germline, CDR1 is SEHNR and CDR2 is FQNEAQ (reference sequence). The CDR3 nucleotides are TGTGCCAGCAGCTTAGACGGGGTGGTCACCGGGGAGCTGTTTTTT. Translating gives CASSLDGVVTGELFF.

The chain couples TRBV27 to TRBJ2-1; 13 bases match TRBD2. Per germline, CDR1 MNHEY and CDR2 SMNVEV (reference sequence). The CDR3 is made up of 16 amino acids. V lost 3 bases to trimming and J lost 6 bases; unmatched junction nucleotides: 5. DNA of the CDR3: TGTGCCAGCAGTTTTTGGACTAGCGGGAGTATCAATGAGCAGTTCTTC. This codes for CASSFWTSGSINEQFF.

The chain carries TRBV7-8 and TRBJ1-1; unclear D gene. V lost 8 bases to trimming and J lost 0 bases, with 16 bases between them. Germline CDR1 reads SGHVS; CDR2 reads FQNEAQ. This CDR3 has 15 residues. The CDR3 spells CASSPHQLLNTEAFF. CDR3 DNA: TGTGCCAGCTCCCCCCATCAACTACTGAACACTGAAGCTTTCTTT.

This clone came up once. The chain couples TRBV9 to TRBJ2-2; TRBD2 aligns across 13 bases. This CDR3 is built from 17 residues. Unmatched junction bases numbered 8, after V lost 4 bases and J lost 5 bases. CDR1 is SGDLS and CDR2 is YYNGEE in the germline V gene. CDR3: CASSPRTSGSGTGELFF. Written as DNA, the CDR3 is TGTGCCAGCAGCCCGAGGACTAGCGGGAGTGGGACCGGGGAGCTGTTTTTT.

The chain joins TRBV6-5 to TRBJ2-1; D may be TRBD2 (5 bases). CDR3 length: 13 residues. Germline assignment: CDR1 MNHEY and CDR2 SVGAGI. V was cut by 6 bases and J by 6 bases, with 12 bases left in between. CDR3 bases: TGTGCCAGCAGCCAAGGACTCTCCAATGAGCAGTTCTTC. Residues: CASSQGLSNEQFF.

CDR3 in DNA: TGTGCCAGCAGCTTGGGTGCAGGCGCTGGGGCCAACGTCCTGACTTTC. Translated: CASSLGAGAGANVLTF. This chain uses TRBV5-4 with TRBJ2-6; D unclear. Germline CDR1 is SGHNT and CDR2 is YYREEE (reference sequence). The V end lost 0 bases, the J end lost 2 bases, and 9 bases lay between the germline ends. The CDR3 runs to 16 residues.

The rearrangement joins TRBV5-1 to TRBJ2-1; 11 bases match TRBD2. V lost 3 bases, J lost 4 bases, and 3 bases stayed unmatched. Germline V gene lookup returns CDR1 SGHRS and CDR2 YFSETQ. CDR3 length: 15 residues. CDR3 sequence: CASSYTSGGYNEQFF. CDR3 coding DNA: TGCGCCAGCAGCTATACTAGCGGGGGATACAATGAGCAGTTCTTC.

V and J are TRBV5-1 and TRBJ2-1; 7 bases align to TRBD2. The CDR3 runs 12 residues. V shed 4 bases and J 8 bases; nucleotides not matched to a gene: 3. Per the germline V gene, CDR1 is SGHRS and CDR2 is YFSETQ. The CDR3 loop reads CASSGLDYEQFF. CDR3 nucleotide sequence: TGCGCCAGCAGCGGACTAGATTATGAGCAGTTCTTC. Based on the CDR3 plus reference TRBV5-1 and TRBJ2-1, the full variable domain is KAGVTQTPRYLIKTRGQQVTLSCSPISGHRSVSWYQQTPGQGLQFLFEYFSETQRNKGNFPGRFSGRQFSNSRSEMNVSTLELGDSALYLCASSGLDYEQFFGPGTRLTVL.

V and J are TRBV9 and TRBJ2-2; the match to TRBD1 covers 8 bases. The CDR3 runs 16 residues. In germline, CDR1 is SGDLS, CDR2 YYNGEE. V gave up 1 base and J gave up 5 bases; unmatched junction bases: 7. CDR3 nucleotide sequence: TGTGCCAGCAGCGTATCCCGGGACAGGAGGACCGGGGAGCTGTTTTTT. It codes for CASSVSRDRRTGELFF.

Remarks on this clone: In the same sample, other DNA sequences code for this CDR3. V usage is TRBV9 and J usage is TRBJ1-5; no firm D call. Trimming removed 0 bases at V and 3 bases at J, with 4 bases between. Germline V gene sequence: CDR1 SGDLS, CDR2 YYNGEE. CDR3 length: 13 amino acids. As DNA, the CDR3 is TGTGCCAGCAGCGTAGGACACAATCAGCCCCAGCATTTT. Protein sequence: CASSVGHNQPQHF.

The chain links TRBV2 to TRBJ1-5; D gene uncertain. The V and J ends lost 4 bases and 6 bases respectively, with 16 bases between them. This CDR3 has 15 residues. Germline loops: CDR1 SNHLY, CDR2 FYNNEI. CDR3 region: CASSAWAIRLQPQHF. In DNA form, the CDR3 reads TGTGCCAGCAGTGCATGGGCAATAAGGCTTCAGCCCCAGCATTTT. The variable domain in full, completed from reference TRBV2 and TRBJ1-5, reads EPEVTQTPSHQVTQMGQEVILRCVPISNHLYFYWYRQILGQKVEFLVSFYNNEISEKSEIFDDQFSVERPDGSNFTLKIRSTKLEDSAMYFCASSAWAIRLQPQHFGDGTRLSIL.

The chain links TRBV5-1 to TRBJ1-1; 11 nucleotides align to TRBD1. The CDR3 is made up of 14 amino acids. Per germline, CDR1 SGHRS and CDR2 YFSETQ. V lost 4 bases to trimming and J lost 4 bases; unmatched junction nucleotides: 3. As DNA, the CDR3 is TGCGCCAGCAGCCCAGGGACAGGGGGCACTGAAGCTTTCTTT. Its protein product is CASSPGTGGTEAFF.

CDR3 loop: CSVMDRRGANVLTF. Here the CDR3 DNA reads TGCAGCGTTATGGACAGGCGTGGGGCCAACGTCCTGACTTTC. The chain carries TRBV29-1 and TRBJ2-6; 7 bases agree with TRBD1. Germline CDR1 reads SQVTM; CDR2 reads ANQGSEA. CDR3 length: 14 residues. Unmatched junction bases numbered 4, after V lost 5 bases and J lost 3 bases.

The chain uses TRBV29-1 and TRBJ1-1; 7 bases match TRBD1. CDR1 is SQVTM, CDR2 ANQGSEA, per germline. Unmatched junction bases numbered 14, after V lost 4 bases and J lost 3 bases. This CDR3 is 16 amino acids long. The CDR3: CSVVGDSRVLYTEAFF. As DNA, the CDR3 is TGCAGCGTTGTAGGGGACAGTAGAGTTCTTTACACTGAAGCTTTCTTT.

The chain uses TRBV19 and TRBJ1-5, with 7 positions matching TRBD1. The CDR3 totals 15 residues. The trim removed 0 bases at V and 11 bases at J, leaving 10 bases unmatched. Germline CDR1 and CDR2: LNHDA and SQIVND (reference sequence). The CDR3 spells CASSIEGGRRFSQHF. The CDR3 DNA is TGTGCCAGTAGTATAGAAGGGGGCCGGAGATTCTCCCAGCATTTT.

The gene calls are TRBV28 and TRBJ1-1, with no clear D. CDR3 size: 15 residues. Germline CDR1 and CDR2: MDHEN and SYDVKM. V lost 5 bases and J 1 base, leaving 14 bases between the germline ends. The CDR3 coding sequence is TGTGCCAGCAGTACCGACACCCGGGGGAACACTGAAGCTTTCTTT. This translates into CASSTDTRGNTEAFF. Complete variable domain (other parts from reference TRBV28 and TRBJ1-1): DVKVTQSSRYLVKRTGEKVFLECVQDMDHENMFWYRQDPGLGLRLIYFSYDVKMKEKGDIPEGYSVSREKKERFSLILESASTNQTSMYLCASSTDTRGNTEAFFGQGTRLTVV.

The V call is TRBV28, the J call TRBJ2-7, with unresolved D. Deletions cut 1 base from V and 2 bases from J, with 9 bases between. Germline values: CDR1 MDHEN, CDR2 SYDVKM. The CDR3 extends over 14 amino acids. The CDR3 loop is CASSLLNLPYEQYF. CDR3 bases: TGTGCCAGCAGTTTATTAAACTTACCCTACGAGCAGTACTTC.

The chain combines TRBV11-2 with TRBJ2-1; tentative D call: TRBD2 (5 bases). CDR1 is SGHAT and CDR2 is FQNNGV in the germline V gene. Trimming left V 4 bases short and J 8 bases short, with 12 bases between. The CDR3 sequence is 13 residues long. CDR3 loop: CASSSLFGDEQFF. Here the CDR3 DNA reads TGTGCCAGCAGCTCGTTGTTCGGGGATGAGCAGTTCTTC.